A selection of T cell receptor beta chains follows, all from one sample in a study of cytomegalovirus exposure and HLA in healthy donors. This table comes from immunoSEQ multiplex PCR, and its TCRdb copy is limited to in-frame clones, with some not included. The sample has 130,000 to 150,000 clones, 88% seen once. Specimen: PBMCs. Receptors originate from a woman aged 18 to 35 in good health and CMV-seropositive. The CDR3 runs from the conserved cysteine through the conserved F or W. A D gene is named only where the DNA matches it firmly. The size entry is marked missing in some rows and otherwise reads once, few, many or a size class.

TRBV4-3	TRBJ2-3	TRBD2	.	TGCGCCAGCAGCCGAACCTCGGGGGGAACCACAGATACGCAGTATTTT	CASSRTSGGTTDTQYF
TRBV10-3	TRBJ2-7	TRBD1	.	TGTGCCATCAGGTCCCAGGGGGTGTCCTACGAGCAGTACTTC	CAIRSQGVSYEQYF
TRBV29-1	TRBJ2-1	TRBD1	.	TGCAGCGTTGAAGTTACAGGGGGAATGCAGTTCTTC	CSVEVTGGMQFF
TRBV9	TRBJ2-5	TRBD2	.	TGTGCCAGCAGCGTATCGACTAGCGGACAAGAGACCCAGTACTTC	CASSVSTSGQETQYF
TRBV28	TRBJ2-3	TRBD2	.	TGTGCCAGCAGTCCCCCGGGCGGGAGGGCTAATACGCAGTATTTT	CASSPPGGRANTQYF
TRBV30	TRBJ1-5	.	once	TGTGCCTGGAGTGGTGAGAGTTCCAATCAGCCCCAGCATTTT	CAWSGESSNQPQHF
TRBV6-5	TRBJ1-1	.	.	TGTGCCAGCAGTTACAGGGCGGGTGAGAACACTGAAGCTTTCTTT	CASSYRAGENTEAFF
TRBV10-3	TRBJ2-7	.	.	TGTGCCATCAGTGACCCTCCCCGGAACAGGAGCTCCTACGAGCAGTACTTC	CAISDPPRNRSSYEQYF
TRBV5-8	TRBJ2-1	.	.	TGTGCCAGCAGCATCTCCTTACAGGGCCGATACAATGAGCAGTTCTTC	CASSISLQGRYNEQFF
TRBV7-6	TRBJ2-5	.	few	TGTGCCAGCAGCTTACGGGGGAACGGTGAGACCCAGTACTTC	CASSLRGNGETQYF
TRBV7-2	TRBJ1-6	.	.	TGTGCCAGCAGCTTAGTGGAGAATTCACCCCTCCACTTT	CASSLVENSPLHF
TRBV5-1	TRBJ1-1	.	.	TGCGCCAGCAGCTTCTCCCCTGGTGGGGGGGCGACTGAAGCTTTCTTT	CASSFSPGGGATEAFF
TRBV28	TRBJ2-7	TRBD1	.	TGTGCCAGCAGTTCACAGGGGGCGCGGTTCTCCTACGAGCAGTACTTC	CASSSQGARFSYEQYF
TRBV15	TRBJ1-6	TRBD1	.	TGTGCCACCAGCAGGGGACAGGGGACGGTTTCACCCCTCCACTTT	CATSRGQGTVSPLHF
TRBV5-1	TRBJ1-6	.	.	TGCGCCAGCAGCTTGGACTCGGTCCTTAATTCACCCCTCCACTTT	CASSLDSVLNSPLHF
TRBV4-3	TRBJ1-6	.	.	TGCGCCAGCAGCCACGACCGGACGGAGGGCTCACCCCTCCACTTT	CASSHDRTEGSPLHF
TRBV30	TRBJ1-3	TRBD1	.	TGTGCCTGGAGCCCTACAGGGGATGGAAACACCATATATTTT	CAWSPTGDGNTIYF
TRBV28	TRBJ2-2	TRBD1	.	TGTGCCAGCAGTGTGGACAGGGGTCGAACCGGGGAGCTGTTTTTT	CASSVDRGRTGELFF
TRBV7-2	TRBJ1-1	.	.	TGTGCCAGCAGCCCATTGCGGGGATCCACTGAAGCTTTCTTT	CASSPLRGSTEAFF
TRBV5-1	TRBJ2-1	.	.	TGCGCCAGCGGCCTGTGGGGGGAAGGGTACAATGAGCAGTTCTTC	CASGLWGEGYNEQFF
TRBV6-5	TRBJ1-1	.	few	TGTGCCAGCAGTTACGATCTAAACACTGAAGCTTTCTTT	CASSYDLNTEAFF
TRBV27	TRBJ2-3	TRBD1	.	TGTGCCAGCAAAATCTCCGGAGGGACAGGGGTCCCTACGCAGTATTTT	CASKISGGTGVPTQYF
TRBV5-1	TRBJ2-7	TRBD2	.	TGCGCCAGCAGCCCTGGGGGACTAGCGGGACGCGAGCAGTACTTC	CASSPGGLAGREQYF
TRBV9	TRBJ1-1	.	once	TGTGCCAGCAGCGGCGCCCCCGACAGGAACACTGAAGCTTTCTTT	CASSGAPDRNTEAFF
TRBV28	TRBJ2-1	.	.	TGTGCCAGCAGTTTAGATTATAGCTCCTACAATGAGCAGTTCTTC	CASSLDYSSYNEQFF